What follows are 15 T cell receptor beta chains derived from one specimen sequenced in a study of T cells in women clearing cervical HPV infection. Assay: immunoSEQ multiplex PCR; the TCRdb copy retains only in-frame clones and omits some. Found here are about 28,000 clones; the top ten clones hold 15% to 20%. The specimen sequenced was blood buffy coat. These TCRs come from a woman aged 18-69 years with a cervical HPV16 infection that either progressed to CIN3+ or cleared (not recorded which).

About this clone: The read stops 3 residues short of the end of the CDR3; the missing end is completed from the germline J gene. The chain couples TRBV19 to TRBJ2-5; the match to TRBD1 covers 11 bases. This CDR3 comprises 15 residues. V shed 5 bases, J shed 5 bases, and the junction held 7 bases outside the gene matches. Germline CDR1 and CDR2: LNHDA and SQIVND (reference sequence). The CDR3 region is CASSGTGGFVETQYF. The covered CDR3 bases are TGTGCCAGTAGTGGGACAGGGGGTTTCGTGGAGACC.

For this clone: The sequenced fragment ends 3 residues before the CDR3 boundary, so the rest is inferred from the germline J gene. This rearrangement joins TRBV5-1 to TRBJ1-6; D remains unclear. Germline CDR1 and CDR2: SGHRS and YFSETQ. V lost 0 bases, J lost 5 bases, and 9 bases lay in between. This CDR3 has 15 amino acids. The CDR3 sequence is CASSLEAENNSPLHF. CDR3 bases read: TGCGCCAGCAGCTTGGAGGCCGAAAATAATTCACCC. Full variable domain (missing parts from reference TRBV5-1 and TRBJ1-6): KAGVTQTPRYLIKTRGQQVTLSCSPISGHRSVSWYQQTPGQGLQFLFEYFSETQRNKGNFPGRFSGRQFSNSRSEMNVSTLELGDSALYLCASSLEAENNSPLHFGNGTRLTVT.

A word on this clone: Read data end 3 residues before the CDR3 end; the end is taken from the germline J gene. V and J are TRBV18 and TRBJ2-7; D not certain. The CDR3 length is 13 residues. CDR1 is KGHSH and CDR2 is LQKENI in the germline V gene. Trimming removed 2 bases at V and 5 bases at J, with 10 bases between. The CDR3 DNA, read in part, is TGTGCCAGCTCACCAAAGCTGATCAACGAG. This translates into CASSPKLINE. The complete CDR3 sequence is CASSPKLINEQYF.

The chain's CDR3 is CASSLGPIRGGTQYF. CDR3 DNA, as far as it was read: TGTGCCAGCAGCTTAGGCCCTATACGCGGGGGGACC. This chain connects TRBV7-2 to TRBJ2-5; 7 bases map to TRBD2. The sequenced fragment ends 3 residues before the CDR3 boundary, so the rest is inferred from the germline J gene. Germline CDR1 reads SGHTA; CDR2 reads FQGNSA. The V segment lost 1 base and the J segment 7 bases; nucleotides outside the gene matches: 9. The CDR3 has 15 residues.

Concerning this clone: The sequenced fragment ends 3 residues before the CDR3 boundary, so the rest is inferred from the germline J gene. This sequence joins TRBV20-1 and TRBJ1-1; TRBD1 matches at 7 bases. The germline CDR1 and CDR2 sequences are DFQATT and SNEGSKA (reference sequence). The length of the CDR3 is 14 residues. J gave up 1 base and V 1 base, and 3 bases lay outside the gene matches. The CDR3 region is CSARVAGGNTEAFF. The covered CDR3 bases are TGCAGTGCTAGAGTGGCAGGGGGGAACACTGAA.

A word on this clone: The CDR3 is cut off 3 residues early in the read; its end comes from the germline J gene. This chain joins TRBV2 and TRBJ2-5, with 7 positions matching TRBD2. The CDR3 has 14 amino acids. V gave up 6 bases and J gave up 7 bases; unmatched junction bases: 11. The germline gives CDR1 SNHLY, CDR2 FYNNEI. The CDR3 sequence: CASRETSSWTTQYF. The sequenced part of the CDR3 DNA is TGTGCCAGCAGGGAGACTAGCTCTTGGACGACC.

Of note for this clone: Sequencing ends 3 residues short of the CDR3 end; the germline J gene provides the rest. J is TRBJ2-1 and V is TRBV5-1, with 12 bases matching TRBD2. The ends lost 2 bases at V and 7 bases at J; junction bases unmatched: 4. Per the germline V gene, CDR1 is SGHRS and CDR2 is YFSETQ. CDR3 length equals 15 residues. Incomplete CDR3 DNA: TGCGCCAGCAGCTTCGGGACTAGCGGGTGGAATGAG. Protein: CASSFGTSGWNE. The full CDR3 is CASSFGTSGWNEQFF.

Regarding this clone: Read sequence stops 3 residues before the CDR3 end, and the germline J gene provides the missing end. The rearrangement links TRBV19 to TRBJ2-7, with D perhaps TRBD2 (6 bases). With 1 base removed from V and 3 bases from J, the gap between germline ends came to 10 bases. Germline values: CDR1 LNHDA, CDR2 SQIVND (reference sequence). This CDR3 region has 14 residues. CDR3 DNA (partial): TGTGCCAGTAGTATAGGGGACTCTAACTACGAG. Translating it yields CASSIGDSNYE. The entire CDR3 sequence reads CASSIGDSNYEQYF.

Its frequency marks this clone as medium-sized. The missing CDR3 end, 3 residues past where the read stops, is filled in from the germline J gene. The chain combines TRBV6-2 or TRBV6-3 with TRBJ2-5; perhaps TRBD2 as D (6 bases). V lost 6 bases, J lost 4 bases, and 15 bases lay in between. This CDR3 has 14 amino acids. Germline V gene lookup returns CDR1 MNHEY and CDR2 SVGEGT. CDR3 DNA, as far as it was read: TGTGCCAGCAGCCCCTGGCGGGATGGAGAGACC. Translating gives CASSPWRDGET. The full-length CDR3 reads as CASSPWRDGETQYF.

To note about this clone: The DNA ends 3 residues before the CDR3 does, and the rest of the CDR3 is filled in from the germline J gene. V gene TRBV7-3 combines with J gene TRBJ2-1; TRBD1 matches 9 bases. CDR3 length: 15 residues. The V and J ends lost 4 bases and 7 bases, in that order; junction bases with no gene match: 8. Per the germline V gene, CDR1 is SGHTA and CDR2 is FQGTGA. The DNA read from the CDR3 is TGTGCCAGCAGCTCGCGGGACAGGGTCGGAAATGAG. It codes for CASSSRDRVGNE. Given in full, the CDR3 is CASSSRDRVGNEQFF.

To note about this clone: The read ends 3 residues shy of where the CDR3 ends; the end is completed using the germline J gene. V gene TRBV20-1 combines with J gene TRBJ2-7; D is uncertain. Per germline, CDR1 DFQATT and CDR2 SNEGSKA (reference sequence). V lost 2 bases to trimming and J lost 3 bases, with 8 bases between them. There are 12 residues in the CDR3. The CDR3 sequence is CSARFLLYEQYF. The part of the CDR3 DNA that was read is TGCAGTGCTAGATTCCTCCTCTACGAG.

In the case of this clone: The sequenced fragment ends 3 residues before the CDR3 boundary, so the rest is inferred from the germline J gene. V and J are TRBV12-3 or TRBV12-4 and TRBJ1-5, with 9 bases identical to TRBD1. The junction had 7 bases not matched to a gene; V was cut back by 5 bases and J by 2 bases. The CDR3 length is 16 residues. CDR3 in amino acids: CASSRTGGNGNQPQHF. Partial CDR3 DNA: TGTGCCAGCAGTAGAACAGGGGGCAATGGCAATCAGCCC.

With respect to this clone: From the germline J gene comes the end of the CDR3, since the read stops 3 residues before it. The chain is built from TRBV19 and TRBJ1-2; D is undetermined. The CDR3 length is 14 residues. From germline, CDR1 is LNHDA and CDR2 SQIVND (reference sequence). The sequenced part of the CDR3 DNA is TGTGCCAGTAGTTCTAGCGGGAGTTTCTACGAC. Encoded protein: CASSSSGSFYD. The full CDR3 sequence reads CASSSSGSFYDYTF.

Worth noting for this clone: The CDR3 extends 3 residues past the end of the read, so its final part is completed from the germline J gene. This chain joins TRBV4-2 and TRBJ2-3; a weak D match, TRBD1 (5 bases). The CDR3 has 14 amino acids. V was cut by 8 bases and J by 0 bases, with 12 bases left in between. Germline V CDR1 and CDR2: LGHNA, YNFKEQ. This chain's CDR3 is CASGAGPSTDTQYF. The sequenced part of the CDR3 DNA is TGTGCCAGCGGGGCCGGACCTAGCACAGATACG.

Turning to this clone: The DNA ends 3 residues before the CDR3 does, and the rest of the CDR3 is filled in from the germline J gene. The V call is TRBV7-2, the J call TRBJ2-5, with 7 bases that match TRBD2. Trimming removed 5 bases from V and 5 bases from J; junction bases left unmatched: 11. Germline V gene lookup returns CDR1 SGHTA and CDR2 FQGNSA. CDR3 length: 15 residues. The covered CDR3 bases are TGTGCCAGCAGCCCTCTACGCGGGGGAGGGGAGACC. It yields the protein CASSPLRGGGET. The entire CDR3 sequence reads CASSPLRGGGETQYF.